One and the same sample provided the 26 T cell receptor beta chains below, sequenced in a study of blood T cells in healthy people across ages. PCR was performed a second time for about 6 to 11 cycles using a sample-barcoded 5' primer and a J-beta primer mix. Each CDR3 protein is one row after TCRdb ran MiXCR on the 5' RACE reads. The sample lists around 2 million distinct CDR3 sequences, about 39% occurring once. Material: blood. The receptors stem from a human donor in good health.

The chain joins TRBV7-2 to TRBJ2-5; 8 bases are a match to TRBD2. Looked up from germline, CDR1 is SGHTA and CDR2 is FQGNSA. Unmatched junction bases numbered 7, after V lost 1 base and J lost 3 bases. CDR3 length: 16 amino acids. The CDR3: CASSLGSLRGEETQYF. The CDR3 bases are TGTGCCAGCAGCTTAGGGTCATTGCGGGGGGAAGAGACCCAGTACTTC.

The J gene is TRBJ1-2, the V gene TRBV10-2, with TRBD1 matching over 9 bases. Losses at the gene ends were 4 bases for V and 4 bases for J; bases not matched to a gene: 10. Germline CDR1 and CDR2: WSHSY and SAAADI. The CDR3 contains 16 residues. CDR3: CASSVAQGAQGYGYTF. CDR3 nucleotides: TGCGCCAGCAGTGTTGCACAGGGGGCTCAAGGCTATGGCTACACCTTC.

The V call is TRBV7-9, the J call TRBJ2-2, with 9 bases fitting TRBD2. This CDR3 has 15 amino acids. Germline CDR1 and CDR2: SEHNR and FQNEAQ (reference sequence). The ends lost 5 bases at V and 3 bases at J; junction bases unmatched: 4. The CDR3 here is CASSGGGAHTGELFF. CDR3 coding DNA: TGTGCCAGCAGCGGCGGGGGGGCGCACACCGGGGAGCTGTTTTTT.

This clonotype has just one count. The chain employs TRBV4-3 and TRBJ2-1, with 9 positions matching TRBD2. The better agreement between TRBJ2-7 and the DNA end casts doubt on the J call. CDR1 and CDR2 from the germline V gene are LGHNA and YSLEER. The length of the CDR3 is 16 residues. The CDR3 here is CASSQGWRGGGDEQYF. CDR3 DNA: TGCGCCAGCAGCCAAGGTTGGCGGGGGGGCGGAGATGAGCAGTACTTC.

About this clonotype: An end of the junction does not agree with germline; a read error may underlie this. The chain joins TRBV9 to TRBJ2-4, with D possibly being TRBD1 (6 bases). Germline V gene sequence: CDR1 SGDLS, CDR2 YYNGEE. There are 14 residues in the CDR3. The CDR3 reads CASSVGGGKSIQYF. The DNA for the CDR3 is TGTGCCAGCAGCGTAGGTGGGGGCAAAAGCATTCAGTACTTC.

The rearrangement links TRBV28 to TRBJ1-5, with 12 bases fitting TRBD1. V lost 7 bases, J lost 5 bases, and 6 bases stayed unmatched. This CDR3 spans 15 amino acids. Germline lookup yields CDR1 MDHEN and CDR2 SYDVKM. The CDR3 spells CASNPGTGGHQPQHF. CDR3 coding DNA: TGTGCCAGCAACCCCGGGACAGGGGGCCATCAGCCCCAGCATTTT.

The CDR3 reads CASSLAPEDTQYF. The CDR3 nucleotides are TGTGCCAGCAGCTTAGCGCCAGAAGATACGCAGTATTTT. The rearrangement joins TRBV13 to TRBJ2-3, with D unresolved. Per germline, CDR1 PRHDT and CDR2 FYEKMQ (reference sequence). This CDR3 is 13 amino acids long. Trimming shortened V by 1 base and J by 5 bases, and 7 bases separated the two germline ends.

This clonotype was picked up a small number of times. The J gene is TRBJ2-1, the V gene TRBV3-1; 12 bases are a match to TRBD2. Per the germline V gene, CDR1 is LGHDT and CDR2 is YNNKEL (reference sequence). This CDR3 has 17 amino acids. V shed 0 bases and J 2 bases; nucleotides not matched to a gene: 2. CDR3 nucleotides: TGTGCCAGCAGCCAAGATAGGACTAGCGGGACCTACAATGAGCAGTTCTTC. Its protein is CASSQDRTSGTYNEQFF.

The chain uses TRBV4-3 and TRBJ1-1; D gene unclear. This CDR3 has 15 residues. In germline, CDR1 is LGHNA, CDR2 YSLEER. V shed 2 bases and J shed 0 bases, with 10 bases lying between them. CDR3 coding DNA: TGCGCCAGCAGCCAATTCCTCGGGGTGAACACTGAAGCTTTCTTT. Its protein product is CASSQFLGVNTEAFF.

The V gene is TRBV29-1, the J gene TRBJ2-1; 8 bases are shared with TRBD1. Per germline, CDR1 SQVTM and CDR2 ANQGSEA. V lost 4 bases, J lost 10 bases, and 9 bases stayed unmatched. The CDR3 runs to 13 residues. The CDR3 DNA is TGCAGCGTTGCTAGGACAGGGACGGAAGAGCAGTTCTTC. Translating it yields CSVARTGTEEQFF.

The J gene is TRBJ1-5, the V gene TRBV7-3; D perhaps matches TRBD1 (5 bases). CDR1 is SGHTA, CDR2 FQGTGA, per germline. The CDR3 runs to 13 residues. Between the trimmed V and J ends, which lost 8 bases and 7 bases, there was a span of 15 bases. CDR3 sequence reads: CASGPGVNQPQHF. For the CDR3, the DNA is TGTGCCAGCGGCCCGGGGGTTAACCAGCCCCAGCATTTT.

This sequence joins TRBV2 and TRBJ1-5; 7 bases fit TRBD1. Germline-derived CDR1 and CDR2 are SNHLY and FYNNEI. Losses at the gene ends were 3 bases for V and 7 bases for J; bases not matched to a gene: 3. The CDR3 has 13 residues. CDR3 region: CASSDRGDQPQHF. CDR3 bases: TGTGCCAGCAGTGACAGGGGGGACCAGCCCCAGCATTTT. Together with reference TRBV2 and TRBJ1-5, the CDR3 gives the full variable domain: EPEVTQTPSHQVTQMGQEVILRCVPISNHLYFYWYRQILGQKVEFLVSFYNNEISEKSEIFDDQFSVERPDGSNFTLKIRSTKLEDSAMYFCASSDRGDQPQHFGDGTRLSIL.

This clonotype came up a few times. The chain carries TRBV5-5 and TRBJ2-1; D unresolved. The ends were cut back, 4 bases at V and 9 bases at J, with 20 bases in the middle. From germline, CDR1 is SGHKS and CDR2 YYEKEE (reference sequence). CDR3 length: 15 residues. CDR3 region: CASSELAAPFFEQFF. In DNA, the CDR3 is TGTGCCAGCAGCGAATTGGCAGCACCTTTCTTTGAGCAGTTCTTC.

The gene calls are TRBV7-2 and TRBJ1-2, with D unclear. V was shortened by 0 bases and J by 3 bases, with 11 bases between the two germline ends. The CDR3 runs 15 residues. CDR1 SGHTA and CDR2 FQGNSA come from the germline V gene. The chain's CDR3 is CASSLARGWYYGYTF. CDR3 in DNA: TGTGCCAGCAGCTTAGCGCGAGGGTGGTACTATGGCTACACCTTC.

Only a few counts were recorded for this clonotype. The chain carries TRBV9 and TRBJ2-7; D is undetermined. V gave up 4 bases and J gave up 0 bases, with 11 bases separating them. There are 14 residues in the CDR3. CDR1 is SGDLS, CDR2 YYNGEE, per germline. The CDR3 protein is CASSSGVTSYEQYF. The CDR3 DNA is TGTGCCAGCAGCTCAGGTGTCACCTCCTACGAGCAGTACTTC.

This chain uses TRBV5-1 with TRBJ1-1; D might be TRBD1 (6 bases). Germline V lookup: CDR1 SGHRS, CDR2 YFSETQ. The CDR3 length is 17 residues. V was pared by 4 bases and J by 0 bases, with 19 bases between. The CDR3 loop reads CASSQQGQPSMNTEAFF. CDR3 nucleotides: TGCGCCAGCAGCCAGCAGGGGCAGCCAAGTATGAACACTGAAGCTTTCTTT.

The chain recombines TRBV7-9 with TRBJ1-4, with 12 bases that match TRBD1. Germline values: CDR1 SEHNR, CDR2 FQNEAQ (reference sequence). The CDR3 is 15 amino acids. Trimming cost V 6 bases and J 6 bases; bases outside gene matches: 5. The chain's CDR3 is CASSAGTGGDEKLFF. The DNA for the CDR3 is TGTGCCAGCAGTGCCGGGACAGGGGGCGATGAAAAACTGTTTTTT. Together with reference TRBV7-9 and TRBJ1-4, the CDR3 gives the full variable domain: DTGVSQNPRHKITKRGQNVTFRCDPISEHNRLYWYRQTLGQGPEFLTYFQNEAQLEKSRLLSDRFSAERPKGSFSTLEIQRTEQGDSAMYLCASSAGTGGDEKLFFGSGTQLSVL.

This clonotype was recorded a few times. The V and J genes are TRBV12-3 or TRBV12-4 and TRBJ2-5; D may be TRBD1 (7 bases). The length of the CDR3 is 18 residues. V was shortened by 2 bases and J by 5 bases, with 24 bases between the two germline ends. CDR3 nucleotides: TGTGCCAGCAGTTTATCTTTGGGGGGAACAGGGGATCGGGAGACCCAGTACTTC. Translation: CASSLSLGGTGDRETQYF.

The gene calls are TRBV9 and TRBJ2-1, with a possible D match to TRBD2 (6 bases). V lost 7 bases to trimming and J lost 6 bases, with 20 bases between them. Germline V gene data show CDR1 as SGDLS and CDR2 as YYNGEE. The CDR3 is 15 amino acids. The CDR3 region is CASGAEGLEGNEQFF. CDR3 in DNA: TGTGCCAGCGGCGCAGAGGGGTTGGAGGGCAATGAGCAGTTCTTC.

This sequence joins TRBV7-8 and TRBJ2-7; D perhaps matches TRBD2 (6 bases). The tail of the sequence fits TRBJ2-5 better, so the J call may be wrong. CDR3 length: 15 residues. Germline V gene sequence: CDR1 SGHVS, CDR2 FQNEAQ. For the CDR3, the DNA is TGTGCCAGCAGCTTAGATCGGGGTAGCGGAGAGACCCAGTACTTC. Encoded protein: CASSLDRGSGETQYF.

This clonotype was seen more than once but under ten times. Here the CDR3 reads CASSLASSSPLHF. CDR3 DNA sequence: TGTGCCAGCAGTTTGGCTTCAAGTTCACCCCTCCACTTT. The J gene is TRBJ1-6, the V gene TRBV12-3 or TRBV12-4; D unclear. This CDR3 has 13 amino acids. The V gene lost 3 bases and the J gene lost 9 bases, with 9 bases spanning the gap.

The chain links TRBV29-1 to TRBJ2-1; 7 bases align to TRBD1. The CDR3 runs to 12 residues. Germline V lookup: CDR1 SQVTM, CDR2 ANQGSEA. After removal of 3 bases from V and 10 bases from J, the junction contained 6 bases not matched to a gene. The CDR3 coding sequence is TGCAGCGTTGAGAAGGGGGCTGGGGAGCAGTTCTTC. Translation: CSVEKGAGEQFF.

The chain is built from TRBV5-1 and TRBJ2-5; perhaps D is TRBD1 or TRBD2 (6 bases each). The ends were cut back, 4 bases at V and 5 bases at J, with 15 bases in the middle. CDR3 length: 14 residues. Germline V gene sequence: CDR1 SGHRS, CDR2 YFSETQ. DNA for the CDR3: TGCGCCAGCAGCCCGAGACAGGCGGGGGAGACCCAGTACTTC. Its protein product is CASSPRQAGETQYF.

This clonotype was seen more than once but under ten times. This rearrangement joins TRBV4-1 to TRBJ2-5; 8 bases line up with TRBD1. Germline CDR1 is MGHRA and CDR2 is YSYEKL. The CDR3 loop spans 14 amino acids. V was clipped by 10 bases and J by 4 bases; unmatched bases: 11. CDR3 region: CATADRAFGETQYF. CDR3 DNA sequence: TGCGCCACTGCGGACAGGGCTTTCGGAGAGACCCAGTACTTC.

The chain employs TRBV25-1 and TRBJ1-1; TRBD1 matches 8 bases. J was trimmed by 11 bases and V by 0 bases; bases with no gene match: 11. Looked up from germline, CDR1 is MGHDK and CDR2 is SYGVNS. This CDR3 is built from 15 residues. The CDR3 DNA reads as TGTGCCAGCAGTGAATATGGGAGGGGACAGGATGCGGCTTTCTTT. Translation: CASSEYGRGQDAAFF.

V gene TRBV25-1 combines with J gene TRBJ1-2; no firm D call. Germline V gives CDR1 MGHDK, CDR2 SYGVNS. Trimming took off 1 base at V and 4 bases at J, with 19 bases between the two ends. The CDR3 has 17 amino acids. Here the CDR3 reads CASSEFFQAGEFYGYTF. The CDR3 coding sequence is TGTGCCAGCAGTGAATTTTTCCAGGCAGGAGAATTCTATGGCTACACCTTC.